This T cell receptor beta chain was captured in a study of CD8+CD57+ T cells in acquired aplastic anemia. The study profiled TCR beta VDJ and CDR3 using genomic DNA as template. TCRdb re-called the reads with MiXCR, one entry per CDR3 protein. This sample has some 160,000 distinct CDR3 sequences, with around half found just once. CDR1 and CDR2 (germline): LGHDT, YNNKEL (reference sequence). After removal of 4 bases from V and 3 bases from J, the junction contained 8 bases not matched to a gene. The CDR3 covers 16 residues. For sequencing, patients were chosen who had shown expansion of CD8+CD57+ cells by flow cytometry. Patient blood was sampled before any therapy had been received.

The chain employs TRBV3-1 and TRBJ2-3, with 9 bases identical to TRBD2. The sequence came from a human donor with aplastic anemia. The sequencing sample was made of sorted CD4+, CD8+, or CD8+CD57+ T cells (not recorded which) from PBMCs. Written as DNA, the CDR3 is TGTGCCAGCAGCCCCGGGGGGACTAGCCCTACAGATACGCAGTATTTT. It codes for CASSPGGTSPTDTQYF.